Following are 32 T cell receptor beta chains from one sample sequenced in a study of blood T cell repertoires in COVID-19 (TCRdb year 2020). The library was built by means of the immunoSEQ multiplex PCR assay. This is the immuneACCESS table as TCRdb keeps it, with only in-frame sequences that have V and J called. A part of the clones is gone; compared with another copy, unresolved V genes explain less than half, and the rest is unexplained. The sample data list a few hundred thousand clones, and approximately 90% of these were observed just once. The ten biggest clones cover about 3% of the sample. Source material: peripheral blood. The origin of the receptors is a woman in her thirties with active or convalescent COVID-19.

The genes are TRBV6-5 and TRBJ1-4; 8 bases map to TRBD1. V was pared by 8 bases and J by 10 bases, with 3 bases of the junction left unmatched. The length of the CDR3 is 11 residues. Germline CDR1 reads MNHEY; CDR2 reads SVGAGI. The CDR3 DNA reads TGTGCCAGCGGACAGGGCACAAAACTGTTTTTT. It specifies CASGQGTKLFF.

The CDR3 protein is CASSPGQGSYNEQFF. The CDR3 nucleotides are TGTGCCAGCAGCCCCGGACAGGGGTCCTACAATGAGCAGTTCTTC. This chain links TRBV11-3 with TRBJ2-1, with 9 nucleotides matching TRBD1. Germline CDR1 SGHNT, CDR2 YENEEA. Trimming removed 5 bases from V and 1 base from J; junction bases left unmatched: 3. This CDR3 has 15 amino acids.

The CDR3 sequence: CASSVTSGGADTQYF. The CDR3 nucleotides read TGTGCCAGCAGTGTGACTAGCGGGGGTGCAGATACGCAGTATTTT. The rearrangement joins TRBV6-4 to TRBJ2-3; 12 nucleotides agree with TRBD2. The J segment lost 4 bases and the V segment lost 4 bases, leaving 3 bases of the junction unmatched. CDR1 is MRHNA and CDR2 is SNTAGT in the germline V gene. CDR3 length equals 15 residues.

The chain uses TRBV6-5 and TRBJ2-7; a weak D match, TRBD2 (6 bases). Trimming took off 8 bases at V and 0 bases at J, with 14 bases between the two ends. This CDR3 has 14 residues. Germline-derived CDR1 and CDR2 are MNHEY and SVGAGI. The CDR3 nucleotides read TGTGCCAGCTCAAAGGAGGGATTCTCCTACGAGCAGTACTTC. Translated, it gives CASSKEGFSYEQYF.

This CDR3 is CASRQGGNSPLHF. CDR3 sequence (DNA): TGTGCCAGCAGACAGGGGGGTAATTCACCCCTCCACTTT. This rearrangement joins TRBV6-5 to TRBJ1-6; 8 nucleotides align to TRBD1. After removal of 6 bases from V and 6 bases from J, the junction contained 1 base not matched to a gene. The V gene's germline CDR1 is MNHEY and CDR2 SVGAGI. The length of the CDR3 is 13 residues.

CDR3 in amino acids: CASSPGTTGDTQYF. CDR3 coding DNA: TGTGCCAGCAGCCCAGGGACTACCGGAGATACGCAGTATTTT. This sequence joins TRBV3-1 (or the pseudogene TRBV3-2) and TRBJ2-3; 7 nucleotides line up with TRBD2. CDR1 and CDR2 from the germline V gene are LGHDT and YNNKEL (reference sequence). This CDR3 region has 14 residues. Trimming at V came to 4 bases and at J to 5 bases, leaving 6 bases not matched to a gene.

J is TRBJ1-1 and V is TRBV28, with 8 bases that match TRBD1. The V segment lost 6 bases and the J segment 11 bases; nucleotides outside the gene matches: 11. CDR1 MDHEN and CDR2 SYDVKM come from the germline V gene. The CDR3 covers 13 residues. The CDR3 reads CASSLGQAVLAFF. As DNA, the CDR3 is TGTGCCAGCAGCCTGGGACAGGCTGTTTTGGCTTTCTTT.

Note on this clone: One end of the junction does not line up with germline, which may come from a read error. The CDR3 sequence: CASSAGQGCTF. CDR3 nucleotides: TGTGCCAGCAGTGCGGGACAGGGCTGCACCTTC. The V call is TRBV25-1, the J call TRBJ1-2; 9 nucleotides align to TRBD1. The CDR3 consists of 11 residues. The V gene's germline CDR1 is MGHDK and CDR2 SYGVNS.

The genes are TRBV6-2 or TRBV6-3 and TRBJ1-2; D possibly corresponds to TRBD1 (6 bases). V lost 6 bases and J lost 7, with 21 bases in between. CDR1 MNHEY and CDR2 SVGEGT come from the germline V gene. CDR3 length: 15 residues. The CDR3 DNA reads as TGTGCCAGCAGCCGCCCACGGGGGGCGCCCGGTGGCTACACCTTC. This gives the protein CASSRPRGAPGGYTF.

This clone was seen more than once but under ten times. The chain uses TRBV5-1 and TRBJ1-6; weak D call: TRBD1 (6 bases). V was clipped by 1 base and J by 7 bases, with 12 bases between them. Germline V gene lookup returns CDR1 SGHRS and CDR2 YFSETQ. The CDR3 totals 15 residues. CDR3 bases: TGCGCCAGCAGCTTGCAGGGGATAGGGAATTCACCCCTCCACTTT. This sequence encodes CASSLQGIGNSPLHF.

This sequence joins TRBV24-1 and TRBJ2-1, with 10 bases aligning to TRBD2. With 6 bases clipped from V and 3 bases from J, the junction kept 4 bases outside the gene matches. Germline assignment: CDR1 KGHDR and CDR2 SFDVKD. This CDR3 has 15 residues. The CDR3 DNA reads TGTGCCACCAGTCCTAGCGGGAGATTCTACAATGAGCAGTTCTTC. It encodes CATSPSGRFYNEQFF.

The rearrangement uses TRBV19 and TRBJ2-3; 8 nucleotides agree with TRBD1. Per the germline V gene, CDR1 is LNHDA and CDR2 is SQIVND (reference sequence). The J segment lost 2 bases and the V segment lost 5 bases, leaving 3 bases of the junction unmatched. This CDR3 contains 14 residues. CDR3 in amino acids: CASSPGGNTDTQYF. CDR3 bases: TGTGCCAGTAGTCCAGGGGGCAACACAGATACGCAGTATTTT.

The V and J genes are TRBV5-6 and TRBJ1-6, with 9 nucleotides matching TRBD1. CDR3 size: 16 residues. The germline V gene encodes CDR1 SGHDT and CDR2 YYEEEE. Germline trimming cut 0 bases from V and 6 bases from J; bases unmatched to any gene: 4. The CDR3 bases are TGTGCCAGCAGCTTGGGGACGGGACAGGGTAATTCACCCCTCCACTTT. Protein product: CASSLGTGQGNSPLHF.

V usage is TRBV7-2 and J usage is TRBJ2-7, with TRBD1 matching over 9 bases. Trimming cost V 5 bases and J 7 bases; bases outside gene matches: 12. Germline V lookup: CDR1 SGHTA, CDR2 FQGNSA. The CDR3 runs 15 residues. The CDR3 region is CASSPSPGQGKEQYF. CDR3 coding DNA: TGTGCCAGCAGCCCAAGTCCGGGACAGGGTAAAGAGCAGTACTTC.

This clone was recorded only once. The rearrangement links TRBV18 to TRBJ2-2; the match to TRBD1 covers 9 bases. V shed 3 bases, J shed 6 bases, and the junction held 8 bases outside the gene matches. The CDR3 sequence is 16 residues long. Germline V CDR1 and CDR2: KGHSH, LQKENI. The CDR3 sequence is CASSPIGTGGPGELFF. Here the CDR3 DNA reads TGTGCCAGCTCACCGATCGGAACAGGGGGCCCCGGGGAGCTGTTTTTT.

The CDR3 DNA reads as TGTGCCAGCAGGGTCGGGGAGGGAAAACTGTTTTTT. This sequence encodes CASRVGEGKLFF. This chain connects TRBV7-9 to TRBJ1-4; D is unclear. Germline CDR1 reads SEHNR; CDR2 reads FQNEAQ (reference sequence). The CDR3 totals 12 residues. With 6 bases removed from V and 10 bases from J, the gap between germline ends came to 12 bases.

This clone occurred a few times. The rearrangement joins TRBV5-1 to TRBJ2-6; 7 bases are shared with TRBD1. J lost 2 bases, V lost 8 bases, and 13 bases had no gene match. Germline CDR1 and CDR2: SGHRS and YFSETQ. There are 17 residues in the CDR3. This CDR3 reads CASTQSPDRAGANVLTF. CDR3 bases: TGCGCCAGTACCCAATCCCCAGACAGGGCTGGGGCCAACGTCCTGACTTTC.

The chain combines TRBV19 with TRBJ1-4, with 8 positions matching TRBD1. The CDR3 is 14 amino acids. The J segment lost 7 bases and the V segment lost 5 bases, leaving 6 bases of the junction unmatched. CDR1 is LNHDA and CDR2 is SQIVND in the germline V gene (reference sequence). Written as DNA, the CDR3 is TGTGCCAGTAGTCGGCGGACAGGGATTGAAAAACTGTTTTTT. The encoded protein is CASSRRTGIEKLFF.

CDR3: CAWSPTGLMVLEYNEQFF. The CDR3 nucleotides read TGTGCCTGGAGTCCAACAGGGTTGATGGTCCTGGAGTACAATGAGCAGTTCTTC. The V and J genes are TRBV30 and TRBJ2-1; perhaps TRBD1 as D (6 bases). V was pared by 2 bases and J by 4 bases, with 24 bases between. The CDR3 is 18 amino acids. Germline V lookup: CDR1 GTSNPN, CDR2 SVGIG (reference sequence).

V is TRBV18 and J is TRBJ2-5; the D gene is possibly TRBD2 (6 bases). V dropped 2 bases and J dropped 4 bases, with 8 bases sitting between them. CDR3 length: 13 amino acids. Germline CDR1 and CDR2: KGHSH and LQKENI. CDR3 sequence (DNA): TGTGCCAGCTCACCAGGAGGGTCAGAGACCCAGTACTTC. Protein sequence: CASSPGGSETQYF.

This rearrangement joins TRBV6-5 to TRBJ1-6; possibly TRBD1 for D (6 bases). Germline CDR1 is MNHEY and CDR2 is SVGAGI. The CDR3 is 14 residues long. V lost 0 bases to trimming and J lost 8 bases, with 8 bases between them. The CDR3 sequence: CASSYSSGDSPLHF. DNA of the CDR3: TGTGCCAGCAGTTACTCCTCAGGGGATTCACCCCTCCACTTT.

This sequence joins TRBV7-2 and TRBJ2-1, with 9 bases lining up with TRBD1. CDR1 is SGHTA, CDR2 FQGNSA, per germline. The CDR3 sequence is 14 residues long. V dropped 4 bases and J dropped 8; count of bases not matched to a gene: 6. The CDR3 nucleotides are TGTGCCAGCAGCTACGGGACAGGGTGGTATGAGCAGTTCTTC. Residues: CASSYGTGWYEQFF.

In its sample, this clone was seen once. This rearrangement joins TRBV27 to TRBJ2-7; 7 bases match TRBD2. The CDR3 is made up of 15 amino acids. V lost 0 bases and J lost 2; bases outside the gene matches: 4. The germline V gene has CDR1 MNHEY and CDR2 SMNVEV (reference sequence). As DNA, the CDR3 is TGTGCCAGCAGTTTATCAGTGGGAGGGACCTACGAGCAGTACTTC. It encodes CASSLSVGGTYEQYF.

The chain uses TRBV3-1 (or the pseudogene TRBV3-2) and TRBJ1-4; tentative D call: TRBD1 (5 bases). The V and J ends lost 1 base and 7 bases respectively, with 10 bases between them. CDR1 and CDR2 (germline): LGHDT, YNNKEL (reference sequence). The CDR3 has 14 residues. CDR3 in DNA: TGTGCCAGCAGCCAAGGAGGTCAGGGTGAAAAACTGTTTTTT. Translated, it gives CASSQGGQGEKLFF.

CDR3 nucleotides: TGCGCCAGCAGCTGGGGAGGGGACAATGAGCAGTTCTTC. It specifies CASSWGGDNEQFF. The chain joins TRBV5-1 to TRBJ2-1, with TRBD2 identical over 7 bases. The germline gives CDR1 SGHRS, CDR2 YFSETQ. This CDR3 has 13 amino acids. J gave up 5 bases and V 3 bases, and 2 bases lay outside the gene matches.

V and J are TRBV5-4 and TRBJ1-1, with D maybe TRBD1 (5 bases). Looked up from germline, CDR1 is SGHNT and CDR2 is YYREEE (reference sequence). The CDR3 contains 14 residues. V lost 2 bases, J lost 6 bases, and 14 bases lay in between. This CDR3 is CASSLIGKGAEAFF. The CDR3 nucleotides read TGTGCCAGCAGCTTAATAGGGAAAGGGGCTGAAGCTTTCTTT. The full variable domain, completed using reference TRBV5-4 and TRBJ1-1, is ETGVTQSPTHLIKTRGQQVTLRCSSQSGHNTVSWYQQALGQGPQFIFQYYREEENGRGNFPPRFSGLQFPNYSSELNVNALELDDSALYLCASSLIGKGAEAFFGQGTRLTVV.

The chain carries TRBV4-3 and TRBJ2-1, with TRBD2 identical over 9 bases. Germline V lookup: CDR1 LGHNA, CDR2 YSLEER. J was trimmed by 4 bases and V by 3 bases; bases with no gene match: 4. The CDR3 spans 15 residues. CDR3 nucleotide sequence: TGCGCCAGCAGCCAGAGACTAGCGGAATACAATGAGCAGTTCTTC. Residues: CASSQRLAEYNEQFF.

This rearrangement joins TRBV7-2 to TRBJ2-7; 9 positions match TRBD2. V was pared by 5 bases and J by 6 bases, with 5 bases of the junction left unmatched. CDR3 length: 13 amino acids. CDR1 and CDR2 from the germline V gene are SGHTA and FQGNSA. The CDR3 DNA sequence: TGTGCCAGCAGCCCCCGGACTAGCGTCGAGCAGTACTTC. It yields the protein CASSPRTSVEQYF. The complete variable domain, with remaining parts taken from reference TRBV7-2 and TRBJ2-7, reads GAGVSQSPSNKVTEKGKDVELRCDPISGHTALYWYRQSLGQGLEFLIYFQGNSAPDKSGLPSDRFSAERTGGSVSTLTIQRTQQEDSAVYLCASSPRTSVEQYFGPGTRLTVT.

This clone was detected once. The chain uses TRBV5-1 and TRBJ1-2; D is unresolved. In germline, CDR1 is SGHRS, CDR2 YFSETQ. V was pared by 0 bases and J by 8 bases, with 14 bases between. This CDR3 contains 14 residues. CDR3: CASSLEGVDVGYTF. DNA of the CDR3: TGCGCCAGCAGCTTGGAAGGAGTTGACGTGGGCTACACCTTC.

The chain uses TRBV6-2 or TRBV6-3 and TRBJ1-6; D is possibly TRBD1 (5 bases). The CDR3 has 15 amino acids. V gave up 6 bases and J gave up 10 bases, with 19 bases separating them. Germline V gene sequence: CDR1 MNHEY, CDR2 SVGEGT. As DNA, the CDR3 is TGTGCCAGCAGCCCCGGGGGTCCGGGGATATCACCCCTCCACTTT. Encoded protein: CASSPGGPGISPLHF.

J is TRBJ2-1 and V is TRBV11-1; 8 bases fit TRBD2. The trim removed 6 bases at V and 4 bases at J, leaving 5 bases unmatched. CDR3 length equals 14 residues. Germline V gives CDR1 SGHAT, CDR2 FQDESV (reference sequence). Written as DNA, the CDR3 is TGTGCCAGCAGAAGAACGGGGGGGTACAATGAGCAGTTCTTC. Translated, it gives CASRRTGGYNEQFF. The complete variable domain, with remaining parts taken from reference TRBV11-1 and TRBJ2-1, reads EAEVAQSPRYKITEKSQAVAFWCDPISGHATLYWYRQILGQGPELLVQFQDESVVDDSQLPKDRFSAERLKGVDSTLKIQPAELGDSAMYLCASRRTGGYNEQFFGPGTRLTVL.

This chain joins TRBV11-1 and TRBJ1-1; unclear D gene. V was trimmed by 2 bases and J by 4 bases, leaving 8 bases between them. This CDR3 is 13 amino acids long. Per the germline V gene, CDR1 is SGHAT and CDR2 is FQDESV (reference sequence). Here the CDR3 reads CASSLTRGTEAFF. DNA of the CDR3: TGTGCCAGCAGCTTAACCCGGGGCACTGAAGCTTTCTTT.